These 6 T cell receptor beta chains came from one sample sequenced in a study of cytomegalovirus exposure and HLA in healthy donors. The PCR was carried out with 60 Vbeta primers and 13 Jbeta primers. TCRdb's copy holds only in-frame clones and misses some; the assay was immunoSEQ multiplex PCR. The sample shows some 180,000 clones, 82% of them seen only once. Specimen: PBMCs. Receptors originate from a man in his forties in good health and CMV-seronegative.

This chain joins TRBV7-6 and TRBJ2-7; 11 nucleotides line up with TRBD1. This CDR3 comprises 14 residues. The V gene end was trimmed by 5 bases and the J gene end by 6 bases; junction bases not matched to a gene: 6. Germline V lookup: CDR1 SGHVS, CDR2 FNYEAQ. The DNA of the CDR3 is TGTGCCAGCAGCCTGGACAGGGGGCAAGGCGAGCAGTACTTC. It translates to CASSLDRGQGEQYF.

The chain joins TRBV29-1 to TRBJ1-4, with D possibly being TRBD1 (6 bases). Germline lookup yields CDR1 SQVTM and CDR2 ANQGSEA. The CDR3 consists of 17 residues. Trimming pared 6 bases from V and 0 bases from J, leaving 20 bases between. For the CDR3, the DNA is TGCAGCGTCAACACCCGGGACACCTACCCAACTAATGAAAAACTGTTTTTT. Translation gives CSVNTRDTYPTNEKLFF.

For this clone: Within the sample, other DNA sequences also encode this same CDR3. The CDR3 is CASSFLPQGSTGNEQYF. The CDR3 DNA sequence: TGTGCCAGCAGCTTCCTTCCGCAGGGTAGTACTGGCAACGAGCAGTACTTC. The J gene is TRBJ2-7, the V gene TRBV28; perhaps TRBD1 as D (5 bases). V lost 6 bases, J lost 5 bases, and 26 bases lay in between. This CDR3 comprises 17 residues. Germline assignment: CDR1 MDHEN and CDR2 SYDVKM.

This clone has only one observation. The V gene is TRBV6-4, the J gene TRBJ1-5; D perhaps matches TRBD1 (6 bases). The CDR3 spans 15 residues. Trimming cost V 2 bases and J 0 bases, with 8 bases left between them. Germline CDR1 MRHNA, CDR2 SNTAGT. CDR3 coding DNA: TGTGCCAGCAGTGACCAGGGGAATAGCAATCAGCCCCAGCATTTT. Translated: CASSDQGNSNQPQHF.

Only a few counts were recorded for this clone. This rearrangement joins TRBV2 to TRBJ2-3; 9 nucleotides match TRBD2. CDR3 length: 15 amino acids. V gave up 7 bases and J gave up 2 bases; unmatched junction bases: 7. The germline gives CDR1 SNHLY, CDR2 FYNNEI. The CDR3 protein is CASMVAGGHTDTQYF. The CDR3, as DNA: TGTGCCAGCATGGTGGCGGGGGGGCACACAGATACGCAGTATTTT.

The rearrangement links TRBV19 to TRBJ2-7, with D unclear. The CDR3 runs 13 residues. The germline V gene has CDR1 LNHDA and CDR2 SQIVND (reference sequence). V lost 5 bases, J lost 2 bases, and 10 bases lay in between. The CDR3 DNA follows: TGTGCCAGTAGTCGTGCGGAAACCTACGAGCAGTACTTC. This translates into CASSRAETYEQYF.